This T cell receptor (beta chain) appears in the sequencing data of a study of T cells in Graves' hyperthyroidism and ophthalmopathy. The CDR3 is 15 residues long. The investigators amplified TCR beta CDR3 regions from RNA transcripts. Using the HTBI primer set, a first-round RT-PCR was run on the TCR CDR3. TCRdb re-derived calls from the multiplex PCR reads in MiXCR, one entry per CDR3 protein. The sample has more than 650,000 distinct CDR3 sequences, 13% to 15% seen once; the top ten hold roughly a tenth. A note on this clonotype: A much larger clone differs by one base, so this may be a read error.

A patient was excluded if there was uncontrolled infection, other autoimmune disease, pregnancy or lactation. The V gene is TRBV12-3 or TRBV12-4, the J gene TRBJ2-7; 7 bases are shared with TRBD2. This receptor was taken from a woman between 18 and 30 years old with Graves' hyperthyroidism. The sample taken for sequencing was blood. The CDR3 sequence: CASSLARGSLYEQCF. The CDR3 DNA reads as TGTGCCAGCAGTTTAGCGCGGGGGAGCCTCTACGAGCAGTGCTTC.